One and the same sample provided the 23 T cell receptor beta chains below, sequenced in a study of spatial heterogeneity in lung cancer. TCRdb used MiXCR to reprocess the 5' RACE reads, holding one entry per CDR3 protein. In the table there are 45,000 to 65,000 distinct CDR3 sequences, around 7.7% of which are singletons. This sample's time point: blood at routine non-recurrence follow-up after resection. No cell sorting; template was whole RNA from tumor, lung tissue or PBMC. The material was PBMCs, obtained at follow-up. These receptor sequences come from a female donor with early-stage non-small cell lung cancer.

This clonotype was seen many times. This rearrangement joins TRBV28 to TRBJ2-7; 7 positions match TRBD2. J was trimmed by 4 bases and V by 6 bases; bases with no gene match: 9. The CDR3 has 14 residues. CDR1 MDHEN and CDR2 SYDVKM come from the germline V gene. CDR3 amino acids: CASRRSGDEYEQYF. The CDR3 nucleotides are TGTGCCAGCAGGAGGAGCGGGGACGAATACGAGCAGTACTTC.

This clonotype was detected ten times or more. The V and J genes are TRBV20-1 and TRBJ2-7; perhaps TRBD1 as D (6 bases). The germline V gene encodes CDR1 DFQATT and CDR2 SNEGSKA (reference sequence). The V end was cut by 3 bases, the J end by 4 bases, with 16 bases between. CDR3 length: 14 residues. This chain's CDR3 is CSARLQGNIYEQYF. CDR3 DNA: TGCAGTGCTAGGTTACAGGGTAACATATACGAGCAGTACTTC.

The sample holds many counts of this clonotype. The CDR3 DNA sequence: TGTGCCAGCAGCTCGCAGGGTAGCGGCCAGCCCCAGCATTTT. Translating gives CASSSQGSGQPQHF. The chain employs TRBV5-6 and TRBJ1-5, with a tentative D call TRBD1 (5 bases). V gave up 3 bases and J gave up 7 bases, with 14 bases separating them. This CDR3 contains 14 residues. Germline loops: CDR1 SGHDT, CDR2 YYEEEE.

The chain couples TRBV7-9 to TRBJ1-6; D remains ambiguous. The CDR3 spans 15 residues. V dropped 5 bases and J dropped 0 bases, with 8 bases sitting between them. The germline gives CDR1 SEHNR, CDR2 FQNEAQ (reference sequence). The CDR3 DNA sequence: TGTGCCAGCAGCCCTTTTAGCTCCTATAATTCACCCCTCCACTTT. It yields the protein CASSPFSSYNSPLHF.

There are many counts of this clonotype. The chain carries TRBV6-2 or TRBV6-3 and TRBJ2-3; the match to TRBD2 covers 9 bases. The CDR3 length is 16 residues. CDR1 is MNHEY and CDR2 is SVGEGT in the germline V gene. The V and J ends lost 2 bases and 3 bases, in that order; junction bases with no gene match: 6. The CDR3 DNA follows: TGTGCCAGCAGTTACCTGGGACTAGCAGAAACAGATACGCAGTATTTT. This codes for CASSYLGLAETDTQYF.

This clonotype was found a few times. The CDR3 sequence is CASSLDYQPQHF. In DNA form, the CDR3 reads TGTGCCAGCAGTCTTGACTATCAGCCCCAGCATTTT. The rearrangement joins TRBV7-2 to TRBJ1-5; D is unresolved. Trimming left V 6 bases short and J 5 bases short, with 8 bases between. CDR1 SGHTA and CDR2 FQGNSA come from the germline V gene. The CDR3 is made up of 12 amino acids.

The gene calls are TRBV11-2 and TRBJ2-7, with D possibly TRBD2 on 6 matching bases. The CDR3 sequence is 15 residues long. Per the germline V gene, CDR1 is SGHAT and CDR2 is FQNNGV. The V gene lost 2 bases and the J gene lost 5 bases, with 16 bases spanning the gap. The CDR3 here is CASSLRLAPYHEQYF. The CDR3 nucleotides read TGTGCCAGCAGCTTACGCCTAGCGCCGTACCACGAGCAGTACTTC.

In its sample, this clonotype was seen a few times. The V gene is TRBV7-8, the J gene TRBJ2-3; 10 nucleotides line up with TRBD2. With 11 bases clipped from V and 2 bases from J, the junction kept 4 bases outside the gene matches. This CDR3 comprises 13 residues. The germline gives CDR1 SGHVS, CDR2 FQNEAQ. The CDR3 sequence is CAGAGGVTDTQYF. In DNA form, the CDR3 reads TGTGCCGGAGCGGGGGGGGTCACAGATACGCAGTATTTT.

This clonotype has a count of ten or more. The junction departs from the called germline gene at one end, perhaps through a read error. The gene calls are TRBV6-1 and TRBJ2-5; D is perhaps TRBD2 (5 bases). Germline V lookup: CDR1 MNHNS, CDR2 SASEGT. This CDR3 is built from 15 residues. In DNA form, the CDR3 reads TGTGCCAGCATCCGGGGTGGGTTCGGTGCACAAGATTGGAACTTC. Protein: CASIRGGFGAQDWNF.

This clonotype was seen many times. Germline is not matched at one junction end, which may reflect a read error. This sequence joins TRBV12-3 or TRBV12-4 and TRBJ2-5; TRBD2 matches at 10 bases. This CDR3 has 16 residues. The CDR3 is CASSPSGSGGQGTQYF. The CDR3 DNA reads TGTGCCAGCAGTCCCTCGGGTAGCGGGGGGCAAGGGACCCAGTACTTC.

V gene TRBV29-1 combines with J gene TRBJ1-1; no firm D call. The CDR3 consists of 12 residues. Per germline, CDR1 SQVTM and CDR2 ANQGSEA. Trimming removed 4 bases from V and 1 base from J, with 7 bases in between. CDR3 sequence (DNA): TGCAGCGTTGGCGCCGGGAACACTGAAGCTTTCTTT. Translation gives CSVGAGNTEAFF.

The table lists this clonotype with many counts. The chain uses TRBV30 and TRBJ2-3, with D possibly being TRBD2 (7 bases). The CDR3 totals 14 residues. From germline, CDR1 is GTSNPN and CDR2 SVGIG (reference sequence). With 5 bases removed from V and 2 bases from J, the gap between germline ends came to 14 bases. In DNA form, the CDR3 reads TGTGCCTGGGGTCGAGGGGGGGTCACAGATACGCAGTATTTT. This gives the protein CAWGRGGVTDTQYF.

This clonotype has a handful of counts. This chain connects TRBV15 to TRBJ1-5; the D is unclear. The germline V gene has CDR1 LNHNV and CDR2 YYDKDF (reference sequence). CDR3 length: 14 amino acids. V lost 1 base to trimming and J lost 4 bases, with 8 bases between them. The CDR3 DNA reads as TGTGCCACCAGCAGAGCCCTTTCAAATCAGCCCCAGCATTTT. It yields the protein CATSRALSNQPQHF. Using reference TRBV15 and TRBJ1-5 for the parts outside the CDR3, the full variable domain is DAMVIQNPRYQVTQFGKPVTLSCSQTLNHNVMYWYQQKSSQAPKLLFHYYDKDFNNEADTPDNFQSRRPNTSFCFLDIRSPGLGDTAMYLCATSRALSNQPQHFGDGTRLSIL.

The chain couples TRBV7-2 to TRBJ2-7; TRBD1 aligns across 9 bases. CDR1 is SGHTA and CDR2 is FQGNSA in the germline V gene. After removal of 5 bases from V and 4 bases from J, the junction contained 15 bases not matched to a gene. The CDR3 is 17 amino acids. CDR3 in DNA: TGTGCCAGCAGCCCCTATCCTTCACAGGGGGCGCTTTACGAGCAGTACTTC. As protein: CASSPYPSQGALYEQYF.

This clonotype has only a few counts. The chain employs TRBV4-1 and TRBJ2-5; 9 bases are a match to TRBD2. The CDR3 runs 16 residues. Germline lookup yields CDR1 MGHRA and CDR2 YSYEKL. J gave up 8 bases and V 3 bases, and 13 bases lay outside the gene matches. The CDR3 is CASSQSSSGGRGTQYF. CDR3 in DNA: TGCGCCAGCAGCCAGTCGAGTAGCGGGGGCCGGGGTACCCAGTACTTC.

The V gene is TRBV6-5, the J gene TRBJ2-7; TRBD1 matches at 8 bases. CDR3 size: 14 residues. V shed 4 bases, J shed 7 bases, and the junction held 9 bases outside the gene matches. Germline CDR1 and CDR2: MNHEY and SVGAGI. The CDR3, as DNA: TGTGCCAGCAGTTCCGGGACAGGCCCCCGGGAGCAGTACTTC. Its protein product is CASSSGTGPREQYF.

This clonotype has ten or more counts. The gene calls are TRBV5-1 and TRBJ2-5; D might be TRBD2 (5 bases). Trimming cost V 4 bases and J 5 bases, with 12 bases left between them. CDR3 length: 13 amino acids. CDR1 and CDR2 (germline): SGHRS, YFSETQ. The CDR3 loop reads CASSVHWEETQYF. As DNA, the CDR3 is TGCGCCAGCAGCGTGCACTGGGAGGAGACCCAGTACTTC.

This clonotype has at least ten counts. The V and J genes are TRBV6-1 and TRBJ1-2; D remains unclear. Germline CDR1 reads MNHNS; CDR2 reads SASEGT. This CDR3 comprises 11 residues. V gave up 8 bases and J gave up 4 bases, with 8 bases separating them. Here the CDR3 reads CASARIYGYTF. In nucleotides, the CDR3 is TGTGCCAGCGCAAGGATCTATGGCTACACCTTC.

The J gene is TRBJ2-2, the V gene TRBV13; D unclear. In germline, CDR1 is PRHDT, CDR2 FYEKMQ (reference sequence). V shed 2 bases and J shed 7 bases, with 5 bases lying between them. The length of the CDR3 is 12 residues. In DNA, the CDR3 is TGTGCCAGCAGCTTAACGGTCGGGGAGCTGTTTTTT. Protein sequence: CASSLTVGELFF.

This clonotype came up many times. The CDR3 bases are TGTGCCAGCAGCTTATTCGGCAAAAGCACAGATACGCAGTATTTT. Amino acids: CASSLFGKSTDTQYF. The chain has TRBV7-8 and TRBJ2-3; D unresolved. The V end was cut by 2 bases, the J end by 0 bases, with 9 bases between. CDR1 and CDR2 (germline): SGHVS, FQNEAQ. There are 15 residues in the CDR3. Drawing the rest from reference TRBV7-8 and TRBJ2-3, the complete variable domain is GAGVSQSPRYKVAKRGQDVALRCDPISGHVSLFWYQQALGQGPEFLTYFQNEAQLDKSGLPSDRFFAERPEGSVSTLKIQRTQQEDSAVYLCASSLFGKSTDTQYFGPGTRLTVL.

The rearrangement joins TRBV2 to TRBJ2-1, with D unresolved. The CDR3 contains 11 residues. Germline V gene sequence: CDR1 SNHLY, CDR2 FYNNEI. Trimming removed 5 bases from V and 5 bases from J, with 4 bases in between. The CDR3 loop is CASSFDNEQFF. The CDR3 DNA reads as TGTGCCAGCAGTTTCGACAATGAGCAGTTCTTC. Together with reference TRBV2 and TRBJ2-1, the CDR3 gives the full variable domain: EPEVTQTPSHQVTQMGQEVILRCVPISNHLYFYWYRQILGQKVEFLVSFYNNEISEKSEIFDDQFSVERPDGSNFTLKIRSTKLEDSAMYFCASSFDNEQFFGPGTRLTVL.

This clonotype has a count of ten or more. This chain connects TRBV10-3 to TRBJ2-2, with 15 bases that match TRBD2. The trim removed 3 bases at V and 6 bases at J, leaving 2 bases unmatched. The CDR3 contains 16 residues. The germline CDR1 and CDR2 sequences are ENHRY and SYGVKD. DNA of the CDR3: TGTGCCATCAGTGAAAGGACTAGCGGGGGGGCCGGGGAGCTGTTTTTT. Amino acid sequence: CAISERTSGGAGELFF.

Ten or more counts support this clonotype. V is TRBV20-1 and J is TRBJ2-3; a possible D gene is TRBD2 (5 bases). The CDR3 runs to 14 residues. V was trimmed by 6 bases and J by 2 bases, leaving 15 bases between them. Germline values: CDR1 DFQATT, CDR2 SNEGSKA (reference sequence). The CDR3 reads CSATTEGFTDTQYF. The CDR3 nucleotides read TGCAGTGCAACGACTGAGGGCTTCACAGATACGCAGTATTTT.